The 12 T cell receptor beta chains reported below all come from one sample, sequenced in a study of graft-versus-host responses after intestinal transplantation (dated by TCRdb to the early 2020s). The library was prepared using the immunoSEQ multiplex PCR assay. Entries here come from immuneACCESS through TCRdb and include only in-frame sequences with V and J called. Some clones fail to appear in such tables; in the studies checked, an unresolved V gene covers under half of the shortfall, and the cause of the remainder is unknown. A total of approximately 7,100 clones appear in this sample, about 88% of them only once. In total, the top ten clones hold around 4.6% of the sample. The sequencing used PBMCs, collected about 80 days after transplant. The receptors come from a human patient who received an intestinal transplant, so some T cells may come from the graft donor.

V gene TRBV6-6 combines with J gene TRBJ2-2, with 8 bases aligning to TRBD1. With V trimmed by 8 bases and J by 5 bases, 7 bases remained unmatched. The CDR3 has 14 amino acids. CDR1 is MNHNY, CDR2 SVGAGI, per germline (reference sequence). The CDR3, as DNA: TGTGCCAGCCATGACAGGGGTAAAACCGGGGAGCTGTTTTTT. This gives the protein CASHDRGKTGELFF.

The rearrangement joins TRBV18 to TRBJ2-1; 9 bases are a match to TRBD1. The CDR3 sequence is 16 residues long. Trimming took 4 bases from V and 3 from J; bases not matched to a gene: 7. CDR1 and CDR2 (germline): KGHSH, LQKENI. The CDR3 coding sequence is TGTGCCAGCTCACTACACGGACAGGGGTACTACAATGAGCAGTTCTTC. Translating gives CASSLHGQGYYNEQFF.

This rearrangement joins TRBV7-8 to TRBJ2-7; TRBD2 might be the D (6 bases). The CDR3 is made up of 16 amino acids. CDR1 and CDR2 from the germline V gene are SGHVS and FQNEAQ. V shed 2 bases and J shed 1 base, with 15 bases lying between them. The CDR3 loop is CASSLRSVRGSYEQYF. The CDR3 bases are TGTGCCAGCAGCTTACGCAGTGTTCGGGGGTCCTACGAGCAGTACTTC.

The V and J genes are TRBV6-4 and TRBJ2-3; no definite D call. CDR1 is MRHNA, CDR2 SNTAGT, per germline. The CDR3 sequence is 12 residues long. V was shortened by 2 bases and J by 0 bases, with 0 bases between the two germline ends. The chain's CDR3 is CASSDSTDTQYF. The CDR3 DNA sequence: TGTGCCAGCAGTGACAGCACAGATACGCAGTATTTT.

V and J are TRBV5-5 and TRBJ2-3; a weak D match, TRBD1 (6 bases). Germline CDR1 is SGHKS and CDR2 is YYEKEE (reference sequence). The CDR3 has 16 residues. The germline V and J ends were trimmed by 0 bases and 3 bases, with 14 bases remaining between them. The CDR3 sequence: CASSLAAGVGTDTQYF. CDR3 coding DNA: TGTGCCAGCAGCTTGGCCGCAGGGGTAGGGACAGATACGCAGTATTTT.

The gene calls are TRBV28 and TRBJ1-5; D may be TRBD1 (5 bases). Per the germline V gene, CDR1 is MDHEN and CDR2 is SYDVKM. V shed 11 bases and J shed 6 bases, with 11 bases lying between them. The CDR3 runs to 11 residues. CDR3 in amino acids: CAGGGTQPQHF. In DNA, the CDR3 is TGTGCCGGCGGGGGGACTCAGCCCCAGCATTTT.

The rearrangement uses TRBV5-4 and TRBJ2-3; D uncertain. CDR1 is SGHNT and CDR2 is YYREEE in the germline V gene (reference sequence). The V and J ends lost 7 bases and 6 bases respectively, with 18 bases between them. The CDR3 totals 14 residues. The CDR3 bases are TGTGCCAGCGAGAATAGCCTCACCCCCGATACGCAGTATTTT. Protein sequence: CASENSLTPDTQYF.

Notes on this clone: One end of the junction varies from germline; a read error may be responsible. J is TRBJ1-1 and V is TRBV4-1; D ambiguous. The CDR3 has 14 amino acids. The germline V gene encodes CDR1 MGHRA and CDR2 YSYEKL. CDR3 bases: TGCGCCAGCAGCCAATTTGGGGAATTCTCTGAGGCTTTCTTT. Translated: CASSQFGEFSEAFF.

The gene calls are TRBV28 and TRBJ1-4, with TRBD1 as a possible D gene (6 bases). The germline gives CDR1 MDHEN, CDR2 SYDVKM. This CDR3 is built from 14 residues. Trimming removed 10 bases at V and 2 bases at J, with 14 bases between. In DNA, the CDR3 is TGTGCCACCTACGGGGGGGCGACTAATGAAAAACTGTTTTTT. This codes for CATYGGATNEKLFF.

This clone was found a few times. The V and J genes are TRBV27 and TRBJ2-3; no clear D gene. The CDR3 has 13 amino acids. Germline V gene data show CDR1 as MNHEY and CDR2 as SMNVEV (reference sequence). The V gene lost 5 bases and the J gene lost 1 base, with 7 bases spanning the gap. The CDR3 region is CASSRLGTDTQYF. In nucleotides, the CDR3 is TGTGCCAGCAGTCGATTAGGCACAGATACGCAGTATTTT.

The J gene is TRBJ2-5, the V gene TRBV5-4; maybe TRBD1 (5 bases). V was trimmed by 0 bases and J by 4 bases, leaving 10 bases between them. Germline CDR1 and CDR2: SGHNT and YYREEE (reference sequence). The CDR3 contains 14 residues. CDR3 coding DNA: TGTGCCAGCAGCTTGGGAAGGGGATCAGAGACCCAGTACTTC. This translates into CASSLGRGSETQYF.

V is TRBV9 and J is TRBJ2-1; D unresolved. Germline V gene lookup returns CDR1 SGDLS and CDR2 YYNGEE. CDR3 size: 14 residues. The V gene lost 0 bases and the J gene lost 7 bases, with 11 bases spanning the gap. In DNA, the CDR3 is TGTGCCAGCAGCGTAGAGTCTCGGGTGAATGAGCAGTTCTTC. Protein product: CASSVESRVNEQFF.